This T cell receptor (beta chain) is drawn from a study of OX40 agonist ivuxolimab in advanced cancers. Broader study findings: Expansion of clones was among the lowest in partial responders at 0.1-3.0 mg/kg. In the expanded peripheral T cells, antigen specificity was never determined.

Of note for this clone: Its antigen is undetermined.

The CDR3 is 14 residues long. The ends lost 4 bases at V and 4 bases at J; junction bases unmatched: 7. Germline-derived CDR1 and CDR2 are LGHNA and YSLEER. Autoimmune disease history or systemic immunosuppression led to patient exclusion. Some clones are missing from TCRdb's copy, which holds only in-frame ones; the method was immunoSEQ multiplex PCR. This table has 55,000 to 70,000 clones, 85% appearing once. Material: CD4+ or CD8+ T cells sorted from blood, obtained in a trial of the OX40 agonist ivuxolimab. The chain links TRBV4-3 to TRBJ2-7; 7 nucleotides align to TRBD2. This TCR came from an adult with an advanced solid tumor such as melanoma, head and neck, liver or kidney cancer. The CDR3 DNA reads TGCGCCAGCAGCCCATTTTTGGGGGGGTACGAGCAGTACTTC. Translation gives CASSPFLGGYEQYF.